A single sample gave rise to the 17 T cell receptor beta chains below, sequenced in a study of response to subunit inactivated influenza vaccine (dated by TCRdb to the late 2010s). Library construction relied on RT-PCR. The run used an Illumina HiSeq 2500. TCRdb applied fastp at Q25 and MiXCR to the public reads, then kept only in-frame beta chains. Each CDR3 protein appears once, grouped with its most common genes and DNA. This sample comprises approximately 680,000 distinct CDR3 sequences, about 15% of them detected only once. Around a tenth of the sample comes from the top ten. The sequenced sample was PBMCs from blood, obtained about 11 days after vaccination. These TCRs come from a man over 45 who received an inactivated influenza vaccine. Donor details come from another sample of the same person, matched by shared clones.

The chain uses TRBV10-3 and TRBJ2-7; TRBD2 agrees at 8 bases. CDR3 length equals 14 residues. The trim removed 5 bases at V and 4 bases at J, leaving 7 bases unmatched. The germline V gene has CDR1 ENHRY and CDR2 SYGVKD. The chain's CDR3 is CAISKAGAEYEQYF. The DNA of the CDR3 is TGTGCCATCAGTAAAGCGGGAGCGGAGTACGAGCAGTACTTC.

This clonotype was recorded a few times. The DNA of the CDR3 is TGTGCCAGCAGCTCTCGGGACAGGTACAAGGAAGCTTTCTTT. It specifies CASSSRDRYKEAFF. The chain joins TRBV7-2 to TRBJ1-1; TRBD1 matches 8 bases. The CDR3 is made up of 14 amino acids. Germline V CDR1 and CDR2: SGHTA, FQGNSA. Trimming removed 4 bases from V and 8 bases from J; junction bases left unmatched: 9.

At least ten counts were recorded for this clonotype. This chain connects TRBV5-1 to TRBJ2-6, with TRBD1 matching over 9 bases. Germline lookup yields CDR1 SGHRS and CDR2 YFSETQ. This CDR3 spans 18 amino acids. J lost 0 bases, V lost 3 bases, and 7 bases had no gene match. CDR3 region: CASSSGQGGSSGANVLTF. CDR3 sequence (DNA): TGCGCCAGCAGCTCGGGACAGGGAGGGAGCTCTGGGGCCAACGTCCTGACTTTC.

The rearrangement links TRBV19 to TRBJ2-1; D not certain. CDR1 and CDR2 from the germline V gene are LNHDA and SQIVND (reference sequence). The CDR3 is made up of 13 amino acids. V lost 3 bases to trimming and J lost 5 bases, with 8 bases between them. CDR3 sequence reads: CASSIGPHNEQFF. The CDR3 DNA sequence: TGTGCCAGTAGTATTGGACCACACAATGAGCAGTTCTTC.

V and J are TRBV12-3 or TRBV12-4 and TRBJ2-2; 11 positions agree with TRBD2. The CDR3 runs to 15 residues. J gave up 5 bases and V 6 bases, and 5 bases lay outside the gene matches. The DNA for the CDR3 is TGTGCCAGCAGCACTAGCGGGAGTAGGACCGGGGAGCTGTTTTTT. It specifies CASSTSGSRTGELFF.

In this sample, this clonotype turned up a few times. This chain connects TRBV20-1 to TRBJ2-3; D not resolved. CDR3 length: 14 amino acids. Germline-derived CDR1 and CDR2 are DFQATT and SNEGSKA (reference sequence). With 3 bases removed from V and 1 base from J, the gap between germline ends came to 11 bases. CDR3 coding DNA: TGCAGTGCTAGGTTTCGACCTGGCACAGATACGCAGTATTTT. Protein product: CSARFRPGTDTQYF.

This clonotype has a handful of counts. The rearrangement joins TRBV29-1 to TRBJ1-1; unclear D gene. The V end was cut by 4 bases, the J end by 1 base, with 4 bases between. The V gene's germline CDR1 is SQVTM and CDR2 ANQGSEA. The CDR3 runs 11 residues. The CDR3 nucleotides are TGCAGCGTTGTGAAGAACACTGAAGCTTTCTTT. This sequence encodes CSVVKNTEAFF.

The J gene is TRBJ1-5, the V gene TRBV7-2; D remains unclear. Germline loops: CDR1 SGHTA, CDR2 FQGNSA. V lost 1 base and J lost 6, with 10 bases in between. There are 14 residues in the CDR3. The CDR3 nucleotides read TGTGCCAGCAGCTTAGTGCCGGTGGGTCAGCCCCAGCATTTT. Protein: CASSLVPVGQPQHF.

This clonotype was found a few times. The genes are TRBV6-1 and TRBJ1-5; no firm D call. Trimming removed 1 base at V and 7 bases at J, with 5 bases between. This CDR3 spans 12 amino acids. The germline CDR1 and CDR2 sequences are MNHNS and SASEGT. This chain's CDR3 is CASSEGWQPQHF. For the CDR3, the DNA is TGTGCCAGCAGTGAAGGTTGGCAGCCCCAGCATTTT.

The sample holds many counts of this clonotype. J is TRBJ1-4 and V is TRBV5-5, with TRBD1 matching over 9 bases. The CDR3 is made up of 15 amino acids. Per the germline V gene, CDR1 is SGHKS and CDR2 is YYEKEE (reference sequence). V lost 4 bases and J lost 7; bases outside the gene matches: 8. CDR3 region: CASSLPGQGGEKLFF. CDR3 DNA: TGTGCCAGCAGCCTACCGGGACAGGGTGGTGAAAAACTGTTTTTT.

This chain connects TRBV3-1 to TRBJ2-7, with a possible D match to TRBD2 (6 bases). Germline V gene sequence: CDR1 LGHDT, CDR2 YNNKEL (reference sequence). The CDR3 has 14 amino acids. V was clipped by 1 base and J by 4 bases, with 11 bases between them. CDR3 sequence (DNA): TGTGCCAGCAGCCAAGGTCGCCTAGCGTACGAGCAGTACTTC. Amino acid sequence: CASSQGRLAYEQYF.

The chain joins TRBV5-1 to TRBJ2-1; D is unclear. The germline V gene has CDR1 SGHRS and CDR2 YFSETQ. The CDR3 totals 15 residues. V was trimmed by 2 bases and J by 6 bases, leaving 15 bases between them. CDR3 region: CASSFGRTSPNEQFF. For the CDR3, the DNA is TGCGCCAGCAGCTTTGGACGTACTTCGCCCAATGAGCAGTTCTTC. Based on the CDR3 plus reference TRBV5-1 and TRBJ2-1, the full variable domain is KAGVTQTPRYLIKTRGQQVTLSCSPISGHRSVSWYQQTPGQGLQFLFEYFSETQRNKGNFPGRFSGRQFSNSRSEMNVSTLELGDSALYLCASSFGRTSPNEQFFGPGTRLTVL.

The rearrangement joins TRBV12-3 or TRBV12-4 to TRBJ1-5; unclear D gene. This CDR3 spans 17 amino acids. The ends were cut back, 6 bases at V and 5 bases at J, with 23 bases in the middle. CDR3 in amino acids: CASSVAVGIFEDQPQHF. CDR3 nucleotides: TGTGCCAGCAGCGTGGCAGTCGGGATTTTTGAAGATCAGCCCCAGCATTTT.

This clonotype was observed a handful of times. V gene TRBV7-2 combines with J gene TRBJ2-7; 9 bases align to TRBD2. V shed 1 base, J shed 2 bases, and the junction held 3 bases outside the gene matches. Germline CDR1 and CDR2: SGHTA and FQGNSA. The CDR3 length is 15 residues. The CDR3 spells CASSLDRTSAYEQYF. Here the CDR3 DNA reads TGTGCCAGCAGCTTAGATAGGACTAGCGCCTACGAGCAGTACTTC.

The CDR3 reads CASSYGGGQPQHF. The CDR3 nucleotides read TGTGCCAGCAGCTACGGGGGGGGTCAGCCCCAGCATTTT. The V gene is TRBV7-9, the J gene TRBJ1-5; TRBD1 is a possible D gene (5 bases). From germline, CDR1 is SEHNR and CDR2 FQNEAQ (reference sequence). Deletions cut 4 bases from V and 6 bases from J, with 10 bases between. The CDR3 contains 13 residues.

This clonotype was picked up a small number of times. V and J are TRBV29-1 and TRBJ2-7; 8 positions match TRBD1. Unmatched junction bases numbered 7, after V lost 7 bases and J lost 2 bases. Germline V lookup: CDR1 SQVTM, CDR2 ANQGSEA. The CDR3 has 13 amino acids. CDR3 sequence (DNA): TGCAGCGCCGAGACAGGGGCGGCCTACGAGCAGTACTTC. Its translation: CSAETGAAYEQYF.

This clonotype was recorded a few times. This chain uses TRBV4-3 with TRBJ2-3, with D uncertain. The V end lost 0 bases, the J end lost 0 bases, and 10 bases lay between the germline ends. Germline V gene sequence: CDR1 LGHNA, CDR2 YSLEER. The CDR3 sequence is 16 residues long. CDR3 sequence reads: CASSQDTMVSTDTQYF. The CDR3 nucleotides read TGCGCCAGCAGCCAAGACACAATGGTTAGCACAGATACGCAGTATTTT.